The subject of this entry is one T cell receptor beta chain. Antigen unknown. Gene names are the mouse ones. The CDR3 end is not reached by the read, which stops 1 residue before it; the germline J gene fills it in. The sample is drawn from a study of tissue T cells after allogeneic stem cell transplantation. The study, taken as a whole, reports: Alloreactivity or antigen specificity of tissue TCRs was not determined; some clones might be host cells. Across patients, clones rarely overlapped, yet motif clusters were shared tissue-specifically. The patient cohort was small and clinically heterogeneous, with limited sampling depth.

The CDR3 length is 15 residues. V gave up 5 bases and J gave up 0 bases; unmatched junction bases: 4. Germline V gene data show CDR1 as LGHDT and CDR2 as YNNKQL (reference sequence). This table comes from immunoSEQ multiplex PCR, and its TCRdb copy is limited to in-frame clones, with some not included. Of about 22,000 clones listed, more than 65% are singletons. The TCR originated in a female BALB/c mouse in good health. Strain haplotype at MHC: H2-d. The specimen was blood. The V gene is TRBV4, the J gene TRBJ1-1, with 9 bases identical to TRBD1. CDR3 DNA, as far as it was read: TGTGCCAGCAGCCCGACAGGGGGTCCAAACACAGAAGTCTTC. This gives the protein CASSPTGGPNTEVF. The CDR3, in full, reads CASSPTGGPNTEVFF.